The source of this T cell receptor (beta chain) is a study of T-cell reconstitution after alpha-beta-depleted transplantation in children. The study, taken as a whole, reports: In some patients, recipient T cells and intrathymic progenitors surviving conditioning explained high day-60 diversity. T-cell counts and diversity at one year following transplant were attributed mainly to newly produced T cells.

The CDR3 covers 15 residues. CDR1 is LGHNA, CDR2 YNFKEQ, per germline. Trimming took 0 bases from V and 1 from J, leaving 10 bases between them. Unique molecular identifiers were used in preparing the TCRbeta library. Each CDR3 protein is one row after TCRdb ran MiXCR on the PCR reads. The data show approximately 44,000 distinct CDR3 sequences, under 6.5% seen once. Note on this clonotype: Its antigen remains unknown.

The chain recombines TRBV4-2 with TRBJ2-7; D is possibly TRBD1 or TRBD2 (5 bases each). The origin of this receptor is a female patient aged 2-10 years who had a stem cell transplant for aplastic anemia, so the T cells may come from the graft donor. The sequenced sample was PBMCs, mostly from graft donor cells, obtained 60 days after TCRalphabeta/CD19-depleted stem cell transplant. This CDR3 reads CASSQERDGSYEQYF. CDR3 nucleotides: TGTGCCAGCAGCCAAGAGAGGGACGGATCCTACGAGCAGTACTTC.